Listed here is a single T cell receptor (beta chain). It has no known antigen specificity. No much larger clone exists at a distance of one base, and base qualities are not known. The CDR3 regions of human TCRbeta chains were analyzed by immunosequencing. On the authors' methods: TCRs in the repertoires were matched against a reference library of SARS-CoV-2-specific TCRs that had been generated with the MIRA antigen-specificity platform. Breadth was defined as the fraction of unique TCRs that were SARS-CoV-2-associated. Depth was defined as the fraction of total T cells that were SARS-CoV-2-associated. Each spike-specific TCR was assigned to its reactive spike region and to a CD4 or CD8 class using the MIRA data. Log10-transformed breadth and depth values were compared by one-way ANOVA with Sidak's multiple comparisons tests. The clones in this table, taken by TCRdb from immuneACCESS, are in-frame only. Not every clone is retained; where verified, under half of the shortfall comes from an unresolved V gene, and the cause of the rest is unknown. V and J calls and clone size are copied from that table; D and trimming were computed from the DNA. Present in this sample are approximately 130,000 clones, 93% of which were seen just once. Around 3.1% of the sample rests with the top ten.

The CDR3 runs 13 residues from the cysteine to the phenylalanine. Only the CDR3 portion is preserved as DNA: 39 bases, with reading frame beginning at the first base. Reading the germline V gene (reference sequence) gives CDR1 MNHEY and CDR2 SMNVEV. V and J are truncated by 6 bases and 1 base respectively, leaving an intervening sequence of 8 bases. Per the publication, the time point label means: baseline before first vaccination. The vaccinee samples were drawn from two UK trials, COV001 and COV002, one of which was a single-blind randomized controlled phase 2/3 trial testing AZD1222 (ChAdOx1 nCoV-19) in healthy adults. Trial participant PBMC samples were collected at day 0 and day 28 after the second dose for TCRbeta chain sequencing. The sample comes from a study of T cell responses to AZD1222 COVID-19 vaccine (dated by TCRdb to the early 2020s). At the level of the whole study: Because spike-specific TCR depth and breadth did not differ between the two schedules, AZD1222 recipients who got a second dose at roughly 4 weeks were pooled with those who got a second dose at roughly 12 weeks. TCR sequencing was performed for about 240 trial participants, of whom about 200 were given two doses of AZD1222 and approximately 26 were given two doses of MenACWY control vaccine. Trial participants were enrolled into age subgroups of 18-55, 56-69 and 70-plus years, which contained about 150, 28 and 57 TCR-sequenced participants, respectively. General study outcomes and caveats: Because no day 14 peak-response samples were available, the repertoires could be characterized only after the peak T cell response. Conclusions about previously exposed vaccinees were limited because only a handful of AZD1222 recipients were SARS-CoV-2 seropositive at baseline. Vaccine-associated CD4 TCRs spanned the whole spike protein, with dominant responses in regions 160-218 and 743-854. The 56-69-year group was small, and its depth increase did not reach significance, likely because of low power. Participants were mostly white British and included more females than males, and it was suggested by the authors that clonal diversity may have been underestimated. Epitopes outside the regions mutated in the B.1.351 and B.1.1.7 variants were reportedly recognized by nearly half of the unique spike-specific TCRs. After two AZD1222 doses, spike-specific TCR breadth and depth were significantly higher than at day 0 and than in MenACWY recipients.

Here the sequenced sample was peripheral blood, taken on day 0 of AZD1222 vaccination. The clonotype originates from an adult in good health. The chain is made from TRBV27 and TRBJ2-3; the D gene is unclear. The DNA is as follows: TGTGCCAGCAGCCAAACCCGCACAGATACGCAGTATTTT. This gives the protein CASSQTRTDTQYF.